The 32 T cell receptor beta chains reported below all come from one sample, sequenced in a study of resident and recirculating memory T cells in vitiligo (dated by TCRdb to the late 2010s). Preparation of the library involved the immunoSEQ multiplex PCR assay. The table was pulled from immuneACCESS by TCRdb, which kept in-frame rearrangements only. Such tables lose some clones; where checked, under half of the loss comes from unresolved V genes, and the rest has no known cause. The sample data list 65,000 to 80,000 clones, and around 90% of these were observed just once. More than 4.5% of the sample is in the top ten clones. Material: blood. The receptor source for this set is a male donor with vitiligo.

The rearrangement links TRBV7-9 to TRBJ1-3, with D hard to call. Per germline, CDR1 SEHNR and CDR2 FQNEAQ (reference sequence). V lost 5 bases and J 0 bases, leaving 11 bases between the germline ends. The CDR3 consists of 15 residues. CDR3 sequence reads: CASSPTSFSGNTIYF. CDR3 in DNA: TGTGCCAGCAGCCCAACAAGTTTCTCTGGAAACACCATATATTTT.

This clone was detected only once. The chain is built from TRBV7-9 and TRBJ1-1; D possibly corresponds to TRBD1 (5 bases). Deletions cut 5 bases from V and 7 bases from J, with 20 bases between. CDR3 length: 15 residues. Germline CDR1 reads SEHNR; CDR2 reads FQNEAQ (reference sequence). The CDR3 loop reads CASSTLGARLDEAFF. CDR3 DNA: TGTGCCAGCAGCACCCTAGGGGCTCGCCTAGATGAAGCTTTCTTT.

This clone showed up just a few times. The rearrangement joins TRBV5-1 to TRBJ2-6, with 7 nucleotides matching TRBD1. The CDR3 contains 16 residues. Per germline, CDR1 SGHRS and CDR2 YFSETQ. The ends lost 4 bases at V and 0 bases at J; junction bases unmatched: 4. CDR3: CASSTTGDSGANVLTF. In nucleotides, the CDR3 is TGCGCCAGCAGCACCACAGGGGACTCTGGGGCCAACGTCCTGACTTTC.

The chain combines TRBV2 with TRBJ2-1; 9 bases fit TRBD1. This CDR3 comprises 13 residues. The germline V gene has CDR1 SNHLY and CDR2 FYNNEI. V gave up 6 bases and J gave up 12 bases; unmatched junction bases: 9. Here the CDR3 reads CASSGGTGGGQFF. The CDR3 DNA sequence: TGTGCCAGCAGCGGCGGCACAGGGGGCGGGCAGTTCTTC.

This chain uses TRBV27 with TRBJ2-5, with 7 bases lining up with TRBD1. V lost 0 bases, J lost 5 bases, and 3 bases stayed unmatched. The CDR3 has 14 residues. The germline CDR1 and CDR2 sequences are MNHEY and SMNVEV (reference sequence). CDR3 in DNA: TGTGCCAGCAGTTTATCGAGCAGGGGGGAGACCCAGTACTTC. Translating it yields CASSLSSRGETQYF.

The CDR3 reads CASSPAAYEQYF. CDR3 coding DNA: TGTGCCAGCAGCCCTGCGGCCTACGAGCAGTACTTC. The J gene is TRBJ2-7, the V gene TRBV7-2, with D unclear. This CDR3 has 12 residues. Looked up from germline, CDR1 is SGHTA and CDR2 is FQGNSA. The V end lost 5 bases, the J end lost 2 bases, and 7 bases lay between the germline ends.

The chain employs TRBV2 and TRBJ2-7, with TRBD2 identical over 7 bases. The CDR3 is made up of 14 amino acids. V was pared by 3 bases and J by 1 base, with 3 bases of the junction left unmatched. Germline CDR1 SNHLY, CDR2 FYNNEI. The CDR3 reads CASSEGGRSYEQYF. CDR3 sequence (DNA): TGTGCCAGCAGTGAGGGAGGGCGGTCCTACGAGCAGTACTTC.

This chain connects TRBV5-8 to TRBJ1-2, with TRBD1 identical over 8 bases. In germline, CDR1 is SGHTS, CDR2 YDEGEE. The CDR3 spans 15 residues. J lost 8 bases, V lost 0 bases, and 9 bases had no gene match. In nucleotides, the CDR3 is TGTGCCAGCAGCTTGGCCCCGAAGACAGGGGTGGGCTACACCTTC. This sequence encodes CASSLAPKTGVGYTF.

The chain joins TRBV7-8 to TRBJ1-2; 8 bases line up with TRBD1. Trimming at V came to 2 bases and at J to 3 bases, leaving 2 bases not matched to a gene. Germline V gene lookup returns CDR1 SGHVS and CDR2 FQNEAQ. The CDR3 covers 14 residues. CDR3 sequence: CASSLQGADYGYTF. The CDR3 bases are TGTGCCAGCAGCTTACAGGGGGCCGACTATGGCTACACCTTC.

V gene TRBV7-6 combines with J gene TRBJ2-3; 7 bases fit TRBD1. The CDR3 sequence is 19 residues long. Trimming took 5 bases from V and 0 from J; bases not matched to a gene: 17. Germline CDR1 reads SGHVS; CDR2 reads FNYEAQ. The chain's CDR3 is CASSPGTAHTLSSTDTQYF. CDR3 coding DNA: TGTGCCAGCAGCCCCGGGACAGCTCACACCCTCAGTAGCACAGATACGCAGTATTTT. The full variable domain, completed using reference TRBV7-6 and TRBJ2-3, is GAGVSQSPRYKVTKRGQDVALRCDPISGHVSLYWYRQALGQGPEFLTYFNYEAQQDKSGLPNDRFSAERPEGSISTLTIQRTEQRDSAMYRCASSPGTAHTLSSTDTQYFGPGTRLTVL.

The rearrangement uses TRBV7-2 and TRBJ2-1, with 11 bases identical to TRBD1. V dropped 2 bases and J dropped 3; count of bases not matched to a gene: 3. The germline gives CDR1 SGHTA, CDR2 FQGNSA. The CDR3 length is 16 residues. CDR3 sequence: CASSLTGTGGYNEQFF. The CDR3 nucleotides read TGTGCCAGCAGCTTAACCGGGACAGGGGGCTACAATGAGCAGTTCTTC.

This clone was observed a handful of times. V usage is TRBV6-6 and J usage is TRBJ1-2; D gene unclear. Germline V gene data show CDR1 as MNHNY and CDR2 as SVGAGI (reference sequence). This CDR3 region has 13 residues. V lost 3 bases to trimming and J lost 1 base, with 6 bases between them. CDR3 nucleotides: TGTGCCAGCAGTTATTCCCATAACTATGGCTACACCTTC. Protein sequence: CASSYSHNYGYTF.

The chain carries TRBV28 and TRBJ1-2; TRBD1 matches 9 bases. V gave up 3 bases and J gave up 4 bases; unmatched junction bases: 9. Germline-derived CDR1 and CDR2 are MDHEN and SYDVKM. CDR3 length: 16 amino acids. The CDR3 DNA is TGTGCCAGCAGTTTGCCGGACAGGGGAGTCCGCTATGGCTACACCTTC. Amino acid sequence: CASSLPDRGVRYGYTF.

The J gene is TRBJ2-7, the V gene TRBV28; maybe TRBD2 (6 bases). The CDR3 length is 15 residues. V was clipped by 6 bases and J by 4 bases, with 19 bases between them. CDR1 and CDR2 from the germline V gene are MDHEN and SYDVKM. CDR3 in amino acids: CASSPGWGGAYEQYF. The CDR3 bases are TGTGCCAGCAGCCCTGGCTGGGGAGGTGCGTACGAGCAGTACTTC.

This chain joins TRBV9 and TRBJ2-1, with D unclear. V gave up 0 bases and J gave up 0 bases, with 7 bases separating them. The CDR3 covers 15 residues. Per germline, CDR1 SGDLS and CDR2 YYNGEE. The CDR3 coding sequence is TGTGCCAGCAGCGTAGCGGTAGACTCCTACAATGAGCAGTTCTTC. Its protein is CASSVAVDSYNEQFF.

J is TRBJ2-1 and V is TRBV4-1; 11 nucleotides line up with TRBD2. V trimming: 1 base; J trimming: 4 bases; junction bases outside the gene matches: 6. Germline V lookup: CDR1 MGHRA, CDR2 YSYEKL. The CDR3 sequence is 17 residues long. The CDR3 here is CASSQGVGTSGYNEQFF. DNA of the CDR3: TGCGCCAGCAGCCAAGGGGTGGGGACTAGCGGTTACAATGAGCAGTTCTTC.

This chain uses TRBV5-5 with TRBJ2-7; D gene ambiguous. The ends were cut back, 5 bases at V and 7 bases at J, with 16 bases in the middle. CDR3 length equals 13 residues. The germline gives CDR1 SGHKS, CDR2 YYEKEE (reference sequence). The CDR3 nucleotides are TGTGCCAGCAGTCCCTCTCAGCTCGGGGAGCAGTACTTC. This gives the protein CASSPSQLGEQYF. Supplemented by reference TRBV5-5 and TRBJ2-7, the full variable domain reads DAGVTQSPTHLIKTRGQQVTLRCSPISGHKSVSWYQQVLGQGPQFIFQYYEKEERGRGNFPDRFSARQFPNYSSELNVNALLLGDSALYLCASSPSQLGEQYFGPGTRLTVT.

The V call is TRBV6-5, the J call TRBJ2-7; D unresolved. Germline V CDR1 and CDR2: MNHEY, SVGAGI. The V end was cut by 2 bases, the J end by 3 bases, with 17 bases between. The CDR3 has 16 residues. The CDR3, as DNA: TGTGCCAGCAGTTACCTACTCGAGTCTGAATACTACGAGCAGTACTTC. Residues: CASSYLLESEYYEQYF.

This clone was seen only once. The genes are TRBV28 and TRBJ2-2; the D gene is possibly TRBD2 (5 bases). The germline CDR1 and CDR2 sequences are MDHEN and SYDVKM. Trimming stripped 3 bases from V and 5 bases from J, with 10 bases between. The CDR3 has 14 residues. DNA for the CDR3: TGTGCCAGCAGTTTTCGGGCGGGTACCGGGGAGCTGTTTTTT. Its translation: CASSFRAGTGELFF. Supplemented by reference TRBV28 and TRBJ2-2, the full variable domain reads DVKVTQSSRYLVKRTGEKVFLECVQDMDHENMFWYRQDPGLGLRLIYFSYDVKMKEKGDIPEGYSVSREKKERFSLILESASTNQTSMYLCASSFRAGTGELFFGEGSRLTVL.

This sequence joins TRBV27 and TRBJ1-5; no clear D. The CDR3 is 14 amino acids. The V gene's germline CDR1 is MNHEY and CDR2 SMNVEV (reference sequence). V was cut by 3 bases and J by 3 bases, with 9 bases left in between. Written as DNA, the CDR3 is TGTGCCAGCAGTTTCGGCGGAGCCAATCAGCCCCAGCATTTT. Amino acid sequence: CASSFGGANQPQHF.

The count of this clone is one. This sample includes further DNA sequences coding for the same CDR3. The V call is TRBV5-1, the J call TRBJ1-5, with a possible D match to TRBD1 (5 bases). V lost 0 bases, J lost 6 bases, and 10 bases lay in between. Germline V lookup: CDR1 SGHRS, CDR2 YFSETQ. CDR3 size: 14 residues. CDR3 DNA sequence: TGCGCCAGCAGCTTGGGGCAGGGAGGTCAGCCCCAGCATTTT. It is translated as CASSLGQGGQPQHF.

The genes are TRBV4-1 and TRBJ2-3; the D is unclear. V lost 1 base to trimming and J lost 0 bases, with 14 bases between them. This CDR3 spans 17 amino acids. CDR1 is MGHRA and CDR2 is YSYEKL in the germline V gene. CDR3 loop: CASSQGRQALSTDTQYF. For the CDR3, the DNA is TGCGCCAGCAGCCAAGGCCGCCAAGCGCTCAGCACAGATACGCAGTATTTT.

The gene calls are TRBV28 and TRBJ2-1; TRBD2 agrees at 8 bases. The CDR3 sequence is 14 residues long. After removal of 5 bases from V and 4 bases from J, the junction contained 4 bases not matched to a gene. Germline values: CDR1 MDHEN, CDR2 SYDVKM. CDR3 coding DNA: TGTGCCAGCAGTGCGACTAGCGCTTACAATGAGCAGTTCTTC. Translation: CASSATSAYNEQFF.

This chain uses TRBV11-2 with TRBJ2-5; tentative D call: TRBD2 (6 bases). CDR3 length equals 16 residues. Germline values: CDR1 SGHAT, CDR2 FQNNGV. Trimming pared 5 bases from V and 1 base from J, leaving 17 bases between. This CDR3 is CASSPLGGPLQETQYF. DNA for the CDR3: TGTGCCAGCAGCCCTTTGGGAGGTCCCCTCCAAGAGACCCAGTACTTC.

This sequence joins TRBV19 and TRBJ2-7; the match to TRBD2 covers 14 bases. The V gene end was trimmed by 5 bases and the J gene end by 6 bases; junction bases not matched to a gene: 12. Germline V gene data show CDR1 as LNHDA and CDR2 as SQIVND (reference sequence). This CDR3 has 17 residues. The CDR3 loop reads CASSGSGTSGGLSEQYF. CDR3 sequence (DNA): TGTGCCAGTAGTGGGTCCGGGACTAGCGGGGGCCTCTCCGAGCAGTACTTC.

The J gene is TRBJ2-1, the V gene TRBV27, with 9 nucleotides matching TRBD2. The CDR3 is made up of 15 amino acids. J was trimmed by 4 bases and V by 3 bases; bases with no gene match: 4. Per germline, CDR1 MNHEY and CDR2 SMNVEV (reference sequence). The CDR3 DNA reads TGTGCCAGCAGTTTTGCAGCGGGAGGTTACAATGAGCAGTTCTTC. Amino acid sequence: CASSFAAGGYNEQFF.

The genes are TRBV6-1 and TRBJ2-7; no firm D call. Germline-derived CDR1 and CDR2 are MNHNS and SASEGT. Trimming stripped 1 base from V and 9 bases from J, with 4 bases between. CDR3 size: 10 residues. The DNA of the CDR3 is TGTGCCAGCAGTGAAGTCGGGCAGTACTTC. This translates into CASSEVGQYF.

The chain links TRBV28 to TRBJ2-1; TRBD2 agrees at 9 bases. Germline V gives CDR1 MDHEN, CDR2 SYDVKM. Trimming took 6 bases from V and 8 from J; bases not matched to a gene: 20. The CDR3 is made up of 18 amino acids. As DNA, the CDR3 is TGTGCCAGCAGACCTTATACCTACGGGGCGGGAGGGCTGGATGAGCAGTTCTTC. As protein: CASRPYTYGAGGLDEQFF.

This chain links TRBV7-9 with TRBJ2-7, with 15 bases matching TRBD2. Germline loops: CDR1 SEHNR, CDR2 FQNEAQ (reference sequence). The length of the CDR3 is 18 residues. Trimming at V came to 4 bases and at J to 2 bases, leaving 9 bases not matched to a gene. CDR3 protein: CASSWTSGRAGSPYEQYF. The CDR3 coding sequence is TGTGCCAGCAGCTGGACTAGCGGGAGGGCCGGTTCTCCCTACGAGCAGTACTTC.

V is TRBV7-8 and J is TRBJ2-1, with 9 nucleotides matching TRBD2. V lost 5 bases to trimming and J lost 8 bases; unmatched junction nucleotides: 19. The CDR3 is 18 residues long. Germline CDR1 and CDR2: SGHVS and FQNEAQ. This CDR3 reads CASSNNRRAGGRGDEQFF. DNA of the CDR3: TGTGCCAGCAGCAACAATCGCCGAGCGGGAGGTAGGGGGGATGAGCAGTTCTTC.

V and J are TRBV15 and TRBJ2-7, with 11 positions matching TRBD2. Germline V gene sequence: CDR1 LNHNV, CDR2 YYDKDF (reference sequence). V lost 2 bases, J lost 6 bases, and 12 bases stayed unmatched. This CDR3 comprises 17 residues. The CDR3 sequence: CATSRSAGTSGLIEQYF. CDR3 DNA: TGTGCCACCAGCAGATCTGCCGGGACTAGCGGCCTAATCGAGCAGTACTTC.

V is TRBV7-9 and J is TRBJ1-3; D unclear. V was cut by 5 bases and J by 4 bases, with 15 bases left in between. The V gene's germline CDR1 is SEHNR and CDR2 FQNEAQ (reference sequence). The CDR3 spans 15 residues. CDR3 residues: CASSPKPVLGNTIYF. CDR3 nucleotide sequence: TGTGCCAGCAGCCCCAAGCCTGTTCTGGGAAACACCATATATTTT.